This T cell receptor (beta chain) was recorded in a study of T cell clonotyping in hematopoietic cell transplantation. Some clones are missing from TCRdb's copy, which holds only in-frame ones; the method was immunoSEQ multiplex PCR. The sample has approximately 17,000 clones, about 61% seen once; the top ten hold approximately 10%. CDR1 is LNHDA and CDR2 is SQIVND in the germline V gene (reference sequence). This CDR3 is 16 amino acids long. V was clipped by 5 bases and J by 5 bases, with 22 bases between them. Sequenced material: PBMCs, taken 30 days after allogeneic stem cell transplant. This receptor was taken from a male patient between 45 and 59 years old who had an allogeneic stem cell transplant from an unrelated donor, so T cells may come from the graft donor. Some clones in this sample may be carry-over from other donors' samples. This chain uses TRBV19 with TRBJ2-7, with a possible D match to TRBD1 (6 bases). The CDR3 reads CASSPPPGQGRHEQYF. Written as DNA, the CDR3 is TGTGCCAGTAGTCCTCCACCCGGCCAGGGGCGACACGAGCAGTACTTC.